The clone carrying this T cell receptor beta chain occurred a few times. The antigen is undetermined. Germline loops: CDR1 SGHRS, CDR2 YFSETQ. This CDR3 is built from 14 residues. The J segment lost 7 bases and the V segment lost 8 bases, leaving 9 bases of the junction unmatched. Molecular barcoding with unique molecular identifiers was used for the TCRbeta library. Each CDR3 protein is one row after TCRdb ran MiXCR on the PCR reads. The data hold about 540,000 distinct CDR3 sequences, with approximately 30% observed a single time. This sample was taken from a study of T-cell reconstitution after alpha-beta-depleted transplantation in children. Overall study findings and caveats: Certain patients had high TCRbeta diversity at day 60, and it came from recipient T cells and thymic progenitors that survived. From newly produced T cells came most of the T-cell counts and diversity one year after transplant.

Sequenced material: PBMCs, taken before TCRalphabeta/CD19-depleted stem cell transplant. The chain links TRBV5-1 to TRBJ2-1; 10 bases fit TRBD2. The sequence came from a boy in the first two years of life with Wiskott-Aldrich syndrome, due to receive a stem cell transplant. Here the CDR3 reads CASGAGGPGNEQFF. The CDR3 nucleotides read TGCGCCAGTGGAGCGGGAGGGCCCGGGAATGAGCAGTTCTTC.